Each of the 8 T cell receptor beta chains below was sequenced from the same sample in a study of cytomegalovirus exposure and HLA in healthy donors. TCRdb keeps only in-frame clones here, not all; method: immunoSEQ multiplex PCR. The table includes 300,000 to 400,000 clones, roughly 87% detected once. The specimen was PBMCs. Receptors originate from a man aged 30 to 39 in good health and CMV-seronegative.

V and J are TRBV19 and TRBJ1-2, with 8 bases identical to TRBD1. V gave up 8 bases and J gave up 8 bases; unmatched junction bases: 10. The CDR3 is 13 amino acids. The germline V gene encodes CDR1 LNHDA and CDR2 SQIVND (reference sequence). CDR3 sequence reads: CASGWTGTNGYTF. The DNA of the CDR3 is TGTGCCAGTGGGTGGACAGGGACAAACGGCTACACCTTC.

The rearrangement uses TRBV6-1 and TRBJ1-2, with D possibly being TRBD1 (6 bases). Trimming removed 9 bases from V and 3 bases from J, with 20 bases in between. The CDR3 totals 15 residues. Germline lookup yields CDR1 MNHNS and CDR2 SASEGT. The CDR3 is CASAGGTRSYYGYTF. CDR3 nucleotide sequence: TGTGCCAGTGCTGGGGGCACCCGGTCGTACTATGGCTACACCTTC.

The genes are TRBV6-5 and TRBJ1-2, with 8 bases lining up with TRBD1. The germline gives CDR1 MNHEY, CDR2 SVGAGI. The CDR3 consists of 14 residues. The V and J ends lost 6 bases and 8 bases, in that order; junction bases with no gene match: 11. CDR3 coding DNA: TGTGCCAGCAGCAGTGGACAGGGACCGGGCGGCTACACCTTC. It translates to CASSSGQGPGGYTF.

CDR3 amino acids: CATSRDGAGIGLNTEAFF. The CDR3 DNA sequence: TGTGCCACCAGCAGAGATGGCGCAGGGATAGGTTTGAACACTGAAGCTTTCTTT. The chain links TRBV15 to TRBJ1-1; a possible D gene is TRBD1 (5 bases). CDR1 LNHNV and CDR2 YYDKDF come from the germline V gene (reference sequence). Between the trimmed V and J ends, which lost 0 bases and 0 bases, there was a span of 17 bases. CDR3 length: 18 residues.

This clone appeared a few times. The genes are TRBV27 and TRBJ1-2; 7 bases are a match to TRBD1. Germline CDR1 is MNHEY and CDR2 is SMNVEV (reference sequence). The V and J ends lost 3 bases and 3 bases, in that order; junction bases with no gene match: 1. The CDR3 is 13 amino acids. CDR3 loop: CASSFDRDYGYTF. Here the CDR3 DNA reads TGTGCCAGCAGTTTCGACAGGGACTATGGCTACACCTTC.

The gene calls are TRBV7-9 and TRBJ2-2; D unclear. Germline values: CDR1 SEHNR, CDR2 FQNEAQ (reference sequence). The CDR3 is 16 residues long. Trimming shortened V by 5 bases and J by 1 base, and 14 bases separated the two germline ends. The CDR3 loop is CASSGRLLVNTGELFF. The CDR3, as DNA: TGTGCCAGCAGCGGCCGACTCTTAGTGAACACCGGGGAGCTGTTTTTT. The full variable domain, rest sourced from reference TRBV7-9 and TRBJ2-2, is DTGVSQNPRHKITKRGQNVTFRCDPISEHNRLYWYRQTLGQGPEFLTYFQNEAQLEKSRLLSDRFSAERPKGSFSTLEIQRTEQGDSAMYLCASSGRLLVNTGELFFGEGSRLTVL.

The chain has TRBV4-1 and TRBJ2-2; 13 bases match TRBD2. Germline V gives CDR1 MGHRA, CDR2 YSYEKL. The CDR3 totals 16 residues. J gave up 3 bases and V 6 bases, and 4 bases lay outside the gene matches. CDR3 protein: CASSTSGGEDTGELFF. The CDR3 DNA follows: TGCGCCAGCAGTACTAGCGGGGGGGAGGACACCGGGGAGCTGTTTTTT.

V and J are TRBV21-1 and TRBJ1-2. TRBV21-1 is a pseudogene. The CDR3 has 18 residues. The CDR3 loop reads CASSNRPRPPIGIYGYTF. CDR3 DNA sequence: TGTGCCAGCAGCAATAGACCGCGGCCCCCCATCGGGATATATGGCTACACCTTC.